The rows below give T cell receptor beta chains drawn from one sample of a study of blood T cell repertoires in COVID-19. Here immunoSEQ multiplex PCR was the method, and the copy in TCRdb shows in-frame clones only, minus some. The sample comprises some 150,000 clones, roughly four fifths of which are singletons, and roughly 4% rests with the top ten. Sequencing used peripheral blood. The receptors derive from a woman of 80 years or more with acute or convalescent COVID-19. CDR3s include the opening cysteine and the closing phenylalanine or tryptophan. The D gene is left open where the match is weak. Some rows have no size entry. The others give once, few or many, or a class for an expanded clone.

-,-,TRBJ2-3,TRBV19,CASSIGGDTQYF,TGTGCCAGTAGTATTGGCGGAGATACGCAGTATTTT
-,-,TRBJ2-1,TRBV11-3,CASSFQGPYNEQFF,TGTGCCAGCAGCTTTCAGGGGCCCTACAATGAGCAGTTCTTC
-,-,TRBJ1-6,TRBV30,CAWSVQSESPLHF,TGTGCCTGGAGTGTACAGTCTGAGTCACCCCTCCACTTT
TRBD1,-,TRBJ1-2,TRBV6-1,CASSEIQGRGYTF,TGTGCCAGCAGTGAAATACAGGGGAGAGGCTACACCTTC
TRBD1,-,TRBJ1-4,TRBV3-1/TRBV3-2,CASSRQGPNEKLFF,TGTGCCAGCAGCCGACAGGGGCCTAATGAAAAACTGTTTTTT
-,-,TRBJ2-3,TRBV19,CASSIDLLPRADTQYF,TGTGCCAGTAGTATAGATCTCCTCCCTCGAGCAGATACGCAGTATTTT
-,-,TRBJ2-1,TRBV2,CASSDGQRFGNEQFF,TGTGCCAGCAGTGATGGCCAGCGGTTTGGCAATGAGCAGTTCTTC
-,-,TRBJ2-7,TRBV27,CASSLGEGAYEQYF,TGTGCCAGCAGTTTAGGAGAGGGCGCCTACGAGCAGTACTTC
-,-,TRBJ1-1,TRBV7-9,CASSPLQVRVLTEAFF,TGTGCCAGCAGCCCCCTTCAGGTCAGGGTCCTCACTGAAGCTTTCTTT
TRBD2,few,TRBJ2-7,TRBV5-6,CASSPSSGRDYEQYF,TGTGCCAGCAGCCCTTCTAGCGGGAGGGACTACGAGCAGTACTTC
TRBD1,few,TRBJ2-7,TRBV4-2,CASKRTGVSYEQYF,TGTGCCAGCAAGAGGACAGGGGTCTCCTACGAGCAGTACTTC
TRBD1,few,TRBJ2-7,TRBV7-2,CASRPRDSYYEQYF,TGTGCCAGCAGGCCCCGGGACAGCTATTACGAGCAGTACTTC
TRBD1,-,TRBJ2-3,TRBV9,CASSVRDSGTDTQYF,TGTGCCAGCAGCGTTCGGGACAGTGGCACAGATACGCAGTATTTT
TRBD1,once,TRBJ1-5,TRBV5-5,CASSLRGQVSNQPQHF,TGTGCCAGCAGCTTGAGGGGACAGGTGAGCAATCAGCCCCAGCATTTT
-,few,TRBJ1-6,TRBV11-2,CASSLRRGTDNSPLHF,TGTGCCAGCAGCTTAAGGCGGGGTACGGATAATTCACCCCTCCACTTT
TRBD2,-,TRBJ2-5,TRBV11-2,CASSLVGGTYPQETQYF,TGTGCCAGCAGCTTAGTCGGGGGGACTTACCCACAAGAGACCCAGTACTTC
-,-,TRBJ1-1,TRBV5-1,CASSLGDTEAEEAFF,TGCGCCAGCAGCTTGGGGGACACCGAAGCGGAGGAAGCTTTCTTT
-,-,TRBJ2-2,TRBV9,CASTVRRGFSTGELFF,TGTGCCAGCACCGTCCGGCGGGGTTTCAGCACCGGGGAGCTGTTTTTT
TRBD2,-,TRBJ2-5,TRBV11-3,CASSPGTSGSGETQYF,TGTGCCAGCAGCCCCGGGACTAGCGGGAGCGGGGAGACCCAGTACTTC
-,-,TRBJ1-1,TRBV6-5,CASSYSSTGEAFF,TGTGCCAGCAGTTACTCGTCCACGGGTGAAGCTTTCTTT
TRBD1,-,TRBJ2-3,TRBV7-2,CASSWDSWVRDTQYF,TGTGCCAGCAGCTGGGACAGTTGGGTTCGAGATACGCAGTATTTT
-,few,TRBJ1-4,TRBV28,CASSLVQTNEKLFF,TGTGCCAGCAGTTTAGTCCAGACTAATGAAAAACTGTTTTTT
-,-,TRBJ1-5,TRBV19,CASSILGVDWPQHF,TGTGCCAGTAGTATCTTGGGAGTTGATTGGCCCCAGCATTTT
-,once,TRBJ2-1,TRBV19,CASSMFRSEQFF,TGTGCCAGTAGTATGTTTCGGAGTGAGCAGTTCTTC
-,-,TRBJ2-1,TRBV2,CASLWTRNNEQFF,TGTGCCAGCTTATGGACTCGGAACAATGAGCAGTTCTTC
TRBD2,-,TRBJ2-3,TRBV4-1,CASSFTPTSGRLKGDTQYF,TGCGCCAGCAGCTTCACACCCACTAGCGGGAGGCTAAAGGGAGATACGCAGTATTTT
TRBD1,-,TRBJ1-5,TRBV24-1,CATSEGTTLGGGNQPQHF,TGTGCCACCAGTGAAGGGACGACATTAGGGGGCGGCAATCAGCCCCAGCATTTT
-,once,TRBJ2-3,TRBV7-9,CASSPRQISTDTQYF,TGTGCCAGCAGCCCCCGACAGATTAGCACAGATACGCAGTATTTT
TRBD1,-,TRBJ2-3,TRBV27,CASRGQGWSTDTQYF,TGTGCCAGCAGGGGACAGGGCTGGAGCACAGATACGCAGTATTTT
-,-,TRBJ1-2,TRBV28,CASTPRSNYGYTF,TGTGCCAGCACCCCTCGTTCTAACTATGGCTACACCTTC
-,-,TRBJ1-2,TRBV13,CASLPGRDTINYGYTF,TGTGCCAGCCTCCCCGGGAGGGACACGATCAACTATGGCTACACCTTC
-,-,TRBJ2-1,TRBV6-1,CASSEASRVQFF,TGTGCCAGCAGTGAAGCGAGCAGGGTGCAGTTCTTC
-,-,TRBJ2-7,TRBV20-1,CSASLGGNSYEQYF,TGCAGTGCTAGTTTGGGCGGGAACTCCTACGAGCAGTACTTC
TRBD1,-,TRBJ1-2,TRBV11-2,CASSVGQTYGYTF,TGTGCCAGCAGCGTGGGACAGACCTATGGCTACACCTTC
-,-,TRBJ1-5,TRBV7-9,CASSLNTQPQHF,TGTGCCAGCAGCTTAAACACCCAGCCCCAGCATTTT
TRBD2,-,TRBJ2-1,TRBV6-6,CASTHGGTIYNEQFF,TGTGCCAGCACCCACGGGGGGACTATTTACAATGAGCAGTTCTTC
TRBD1,-,TRBJ2-1,TRBV6-4,CASSVRTGNLYEQFF,TGTGCCAGCAGTGTGCGGACAGGGAATCTTTATGAGCAGTTCTTC
-,-,TRBJ2-7,TRBV27,CASSLDDRNYYEQYF,TGTGCCAGCAGTCTGGACGACAGAAACTACTACGAGCAGTACTTC
TRBD2,-,TRBJ2-1,TRBV10-3,CAIAGGSSYNEQFF,TGTGCCATAGCGGGGGGTTCTTCATACAATGAGCAGTTCTTC
-,few,TRBJ1-6,TRBV5-8,CASSLWSSPLHF,TGTGCCAGCAGCTTGTGGAGTTCACCCCTCCACTTT